The 17 T cell receptor beta chains below were found in one sample sequenced in a study of beta chain features in type 1 diabetes. Whole-study results and caveats: When Type 1 diabetes patients were examined, their TCRB CDR3s proved moderately but significantly shorter in all four CD4+ subsets.

Their antigens remain unidentified. Reverse transcribing all isolated RNA meant expressed TCRB transcripts were sequenced. Generated by immunoSEQ multiplex PCR, the TCRdb table keeps only in-frame clones and is missing some. The sample comprises around 250,000 clones, 13% to 15% of which are singletons, and roughly 0.018% rests with the top ten. Material: naive CD4+ T cells from blood. The receptors originated from a man aged 25-40 years with type 1 diabetes.

CDR3 in amino acids: CASSLGFGTGLGSYTF. As DNA, the CDR3 is TGTGCCAGCAGCCTAGGATTTGGTACAGGGTTAGGCAGCTACACCTTC. The V call is TRBV9, the J call TRBJ1-2, with a possible D match to TRBD1 (6 bases). The ends were cut back, 4 bases at V and 9 bases at J, with 25 bases in the middle. Germline V CDR1 and CDR2: SGDLS, YYNGEE. The CDR3 covers 16 residues.

This clone showed up just a few times. V and J are TRBV7-2 and TRBJ2-1; D is unclear. The germline V gene has CDR1 SGHTA and CDR2 FQGNSA. The CDR3 spans 13 residues. The germline V and J ends were trimmed by 2 bases and 4 bases, with 6 bases remaining between them. The CDR3 DNA is TGTGCCAGCAGCTTATCACGGTACAATGAGCAGTTCTTC. It is translated as CASSLSRYNEQFF.

Only a few counts were recorded for this clone. The rearrangement links TRBV14 to TRBJ2-1; TRBD2 aligns across 11 bases. CDR1 and CDR2 from the germline V gene are SGHDN and FVKESK. J was trimmed by 9 bases and V by 5 bases; bases with no gene match: 12. CDR3 length: 16 residues. The CDR3 DNA is TGTGCCAGCAGCAATACTCCTAGCGGGAGGAAGTTTGAGCAGTTCTTC. The encoded protein is CASSNTPSGRKFEQFF.

This chain connects TRBV20-1 to TRBJ2-7; D is perhaps TRBD2 (6 bases). V shed 1 base and J shed 12 bases, with 13 bases lying between them. Germline V gives CDR1 DFQATT, CDR2 SNEGSKA (reference sequence). The CDR3 extends over 11 amino acids. This chain's CDR3 is CSARVRLELYF. DNA for the CDR3: TGCAGTGCTAGAGTTAGACTAGAGTTGTACTTC.

This clone has more than one count but fewer than ten. This chain connects TRBV28 to TRBJ2-7; D is uncertain. Trimming cost V 3 bases and J 4 bases, with 16 bases left between them. The CDR3 has 15 amino acids. CDR1 is MDHEN and CDR2 is SYDVKM in the germline V gene. This CDR3 is CASSFPRASVYEQYF. The CDR3 DNA reads TGTGCCAGCAGTTTTCCCCGAGCTAGTGTGTACGAGCAGTACTTC.

V gene TRBV9 combines with J gene TRBJ2-1; TRBD1 agrees at 9 bases. CDR3 length: 17 residues. V shed 1 base and J 4 bases; nucleotides not matched to a gene: 9. CDR1 and CDR2 from the germline V gene are SGDLS and YYNGEE. The DNA of the CDR3 is TGTGCCAGCAGCGTAAGACGGGGGACAGGGTTATACAATGAGCAGTTCTTC. Its translation: CASSVRRGTGLYNEQFF.

The V call is TRBV15, the J call TRBJ1-1; weak D call: TRBD1 (5 bases). The germline V and J ends were trimmed by 2 bases and 1 base, with 5 bases remaining between them. There are 13 residues in the CDR3. Germline V gene lookup returns CDR1 LNHNV and CDR2 YYDKDF (reference sequence). Here the CDR3 reads CATSRQGNTEAFF. Written as DNA, the CDR3 is TGTGCCACCAGCAGACAGGGGAACACTGAAGCTTTCTTT. The full variable domain, rest sourced from reference TRBV15 and TRBJ1-1, is DAMVIQNPRYQVTQFGKPVTLSCSQTLNHNVMYWYQQKSSQAPKLLFHYYDKDFNNEADTPDNFQSRRPNTSFCFLDIRSPGLGDTAMYLCATSRQGNTEAFFGQGTRLTVV.

This clone was observed a handful of times. This chain joins TRBV15 and TRBJ2-1; D is undetermined. V lost 4 bases to trimming and J lost 9 bases, with 13 bases between them. This CDR3 is built from 13 residues. CDR1 and CDR2 (germline): LNHNV, YYDKDF (reference sequence). The CDR3 spells CATSKVNSGEQFF. The CDR3 bases are TGTGCCACCAGCAAAGTCAACAGTGGTGAGCAGTTCTTC.

The chain has TRBV27 and TRBJ1-1; 8 bases are shared with TRBD1. CDR1 is MNHEY, CDR2 SMNVEV, per germline (reference sequence). The length of the CDR3 is 15 residues. V lost 4 bases, J lost 1 base, and 5 bases stayed unmatched. In DNA, the CDR3 is TGTGCCAGCAGTTCCCGGACAGGGCCGAACACTGAAGCTTTCTTT. Its protein product is CASSSRTGPNTEAFF.

This clone was counted between two and nine times. The chain links TRBV10-3 to TRBJ2-1; TRBD1 might be the D (6 bases). Germline lookup yields CDR1 ENHRY and CDR2 SYGVKD. Trimming stripped 4 bases from V and 4 bases from J, with 8 bases between. CDR3 length equals 13 residues. This CDR3 is CAISADRYNEQFF. Written as DNA, the CDR3 is TGTGCCATCAGTGCGGACAGATACAATGAGCAGTTCTTC.

The chain is built from TRBV29-1 and TRBJ2-7; 10 bases align to TRBD1. Germline V gene lookup returns CDR1 SQVTM and CDR2 ANQGSEA. The V and J ends lost 7 bases and 7 bases, in that order; junction bases with no gene match: 10. The CDR3 extends over 13 amino acids. This CDR3 reads CSAKTGGTWEQYF. The CDR3 region has the DNA TGCAGCGCAAAGACAGGGGGCACTTGGGAGCAGTACTTC.

This clone was recorded a few times. The genes are TRBV11-2 and TRBJ1-5, with D tentatively TRBD1 (5 bases). The germline CDR1 and CDR2 sequences are SGHAT and FQNNGV. This CDR3 has 13 amino acids. Deletions cut 5 bases from V and 5 bases from J, with 10 bases between. The CDR3 DNA is TGTGCCAGCAGCGAAACCAGGGATCAGCCCCAGCATTTT. Amino acids: CASSETRDQPQHF.

This clone was found a few times. The rearrangement links TRBV28 to TRBJ2-3, with 7 bases identical to TRBD2. This CDR3 spans 17 amino acids. CDR1 and CDR2 (germline): MDHEN, SYDVKM. Losses at the gene ends were 1 base for V and 3 bases for J; bases not matched to a gene: 10. The DNA of the CDR3 is TGTGCCAGCAGTTTATTCCCTAGTAGCGGGTCAACAGATACGCAGTATTTT. This codes for CASSLFPSSGSTDTQYF.

The V call is TRBV6-4, the J call TRBJ2-2; a possible D gene is TRBD1 (6 bases). The CDR3 has 13 amino acids. The germline gives CDR1 MRHNA, CDR2 SNTAGT. Deletions cut 5 bases from V and 6 bases from J, with 10 bases between. The CDR3 coding sequence is TGTGCCAGCAGTCCGACAGGCTCCGGGGAGCTGTTTTTT. Amino acid sequence: CASSPTGSGELFF.

This sequence joins TRBV28 and TRBJ2-2; D remains unclear. Germline CDR1 MDHEN, CDR2 SYDVKM. V gave up 5 bases and J gave up 1 base, with 8 bases separating them. The CDR3 is 14 amino acids. CDR3 residues: CASSLLLNTGELFF. CDR3 coding DNA: TGTGCCAGCAGTCTCCTCTTGAACACCGGGGAGCTGTTTTTT.

This sequence joins TRBV9 and TRBJ1-5, with 8 bases identical to TRBD1. This CDR3 has 14 residues. V lost 3 bases to trimming and J lost 5 bases; unmatched junction nucleotides: 4. Looked up from germline, CDR1 is SGDLS and CDR2 is YYNGEE. CDR3 nucleotides: TGTGCCAGCAGCGAACAGGGGGGCTATCAGCCCCAGCATTTT. Protein product: CASSEQGGYQPQHF. Complete variable domain (other parts from reference TRBV9 and TRBJ1-5): DSGVTQTPKHLITATGQRVTLRCSPRSGDLSVYWYQQSLDQGLQFLIQYYNGEERAKGNILERFSAQQFPDLHSELNLSSLELGDSALYFCASSEQGGYQPQHFGDGTRLSIL.

The chain uses TRBV28 and TRBJ1-2, with TRBD1 matching over 8 bases. CDR1 and CDR2 (germline): MDHEN, SYDVKM. The V segment lost 3 bases and the J segment 4 bases; nucleotides outside the gene matches: 4. The CDR3 totals 14 residues. The CDR3 protein is CASSFGTGSYGYTF. CDR3 nucleotides: TGTGCCAGCAGTTTCGGGACAGGCTCCTATGGCTACACCTTC.